A selection of T cell receptor beta chains follows, all from one sample in a study of CD8 T cells in ankylosing spondylitis. A single record per CDR3 protein comes from TCRdb applying MiXCR to the 5' RACE reads. The sample carries roughly 90,000 distinct CDR3 sequences, 9% recorded once. The material sequenced was blood, either unsorted or a sorted T cell fraction (not recorded which). The receptors shown here come from a male donor with ankylosing spondylitis. Each CDR3 is given with its conserved first and last residue. A D gene is named only where the DNA matches it firmly. Expanded clones get a size class; other rows say once, few or many, or leave the size out.

>TRBV6-2/TRBV6-3|TRBD2|NA|TRBJ2-7
TGTGCCAGCAGTTACTCAAAAGCGGGAGCCCACGAGCAGTACTTC
CASSYSKAGAHEQYF
>TRBV2|NA|few|TRBJ1-5
TGTGCCAGCAGTGAAACGGAAGATGATCAGCCCCAGCATTTT
CASSETEDDQPQHF
>TRBV12-3/TRBV12-4|TRBD2|NA|TRBJ2-1
TGTGCCAGCAGTTACGCGGGAGGGCCCCGGAATGAGCAGTTCTTC
CASSYAGGPRNEQFF
>TRBV6-1|NA|many|TRBJ2-7
TGTGCCAGCAGTCCCCTCGGGAGCTCCCACGAGCAGTACTTC
CASSPLGSSHEQYF
>TRBV7-9|TRBD1|many|TRBJ2-4
TGTGCCAGCGGATGGGGACAGGGACCAAACATTCAGTACTTC
CASGWGQGPNIQYF
>TRBV5-1|NA|many|TRBJ2-5
TGCGCCAGCAGCTTGTCAGAGACCCAGTACTTC
CASSLSETQYF
>TRBV6-1|NA|NA|TRBJ2-6
TGTGCCAGCAGTCCAGGTTCACTAGCAGGAGTGGTTGGGGCCAACGTCCTGACTTTC
CASSPGSLAGVVGANVLTF
>TRBV11-2|NA|NA|TRBJ1-1
TGTGCCAGCAGCCTCGAAGGACACCTAATGAACACTGAAGCTTTCTTT
CASSLEGHLMNTEAFF
>TRBV7-9|NA|many|TRBJ2-3
TGTGCCACCTTAAGGGGAAGGAATACGCAGTATTTT
CATLRGRNTQYF
>TRBV11-2|TRBD2|few|TRBJ2-5
TGTGCCAGCAGCTTAGGAGGTCTAGCGGGAGGACGGGGCTGGGAGACCCAGTACTTC
CASSLGGLAGGRGWETQYF
>TRBV2|NA|few|TRBJ1-3
TGTGCCAGCAGTGAGTGGACAGACTCTGGAAACACCATATATTTT
CASSEWTDSGNTIYF
>TRBV2|NA|many|TRBJ1-1
TGTGCCAGCAGTGAAGCGCTGGTGGGCGCGGCCACTGAAGCTTTCTTT
CASSEALVGAATEAFF
>TRBV7-9|TRBD1|NA|TRBJ1-4
TGTGCCAGCAGCAATGGACAGGGCCATAATGAAAAACTGTTTTTT
CASSNGQGHNEKLFF
>TRBV6-1|TRBD1|NA|TRBJ2-2
TGTGCCAGCAGTGAATTTCAGGGGGCGAACGGGGAGCTGTTTTTT
CASSEFQGANGELFF
>TRBV7-2|NA|many|TRBJ2-1
TGTGCCAGCAGCCCTCTAGCGCCCGGTGGCAATGAGCAGTTCTTC
CASSPLAPGGNEQFF
>TRBV28|TRBD1|many|TRBJ1-5
TGTGCCAGCAGCCCACCCGGGACAGGGGACAATCAGCCCCAGCATTTT
CASSPPGTGDNQPQHF
>TRBV27|NA|few|TRBJ1-2
TGTGCCAGCAGTTGGGGGCCCAACTATGGCTACACCTTC
CASSWGPNYGYTF
>TRBV7-6|NA|many|TRBJ2-7
TGTGCCAGCAGCCATCACGAGGGGGATTCCTACGAGCAGTACTTC
CASSHHEGDSYEQYF
>TRBV12-3/TRBV12-4|NA|few|TRBJ2-3
TGTGCCAGCAGTCACGGACCCACAGATACGCAGTATTTT
CASSHGPTDTQYF
>TRBV27|NA|few|TRBJ2-5
TGTGCCAGCGGAAACTCCCAGTTCCCAGAGACCCAGTACTTC
CASGNSQFPETQYF
>TRBV10-2|TRBD2|few|TRBJ2-2
TGCGCCAGCAGTGGGTTGACTAGCGGGAGGACCTTTAACACCGGGGAGCTGTTTTTT
CASSGLTSGRTFNTGELFF
>TRBV11-2|NA|many|TRBJ2-3
TGTGCCAGCAGGGAGGGACCAGATACGCAGTATTTT
CASREGPDTQYF
>TRBV7-8|TRBD2|many|TRBJ2-3
TGTGCCAGCAGCTCATTAGCGGGAGGGCCAGGGGATACGCAGTATTTT
CASSSLAGGPGDTQYF
>TRBV24-1|TRBD2|many|TRBJ2-5
TGTGCCACCAGTGATTCTGGGACTAGCGGGAGTAACCAGTACTTC
CATSDSGTSGSNQYF
>TRBV12-5|NA|many|TRBJ2-1
TGTGCTAGTGGTTTGAGTGGGCATGAGCAGTTCTTC
CASGLSGHEQFF
>TRBV29-1|NA|many|TRBJ1-1
TGCAGCGCCCTGTGGAACACTGAAGCTTTCTTT
CSALWNTEAFF
>TRBV5-5|NA|many|TRBJ1-1
TGTGCCAGCAGCTTTGCCATGAACACTGAAGCTTTCTTT
CASSFAMNTEAFF
>TRBV7-8|NA|NA|TRBJ1-2
TGTGCCAGCAGCTTAACCAGGTTAGGCGGCTACACCTTC
CASSLTRLGGYTF
>TRBV29-1|NA|many|TRBJ2-1
TGCAGCGTTGCTGGTAGGAACACATACAATGAGCAGTTCTTC
CSVAGRNTYNEQFF
>TRBV6-1|NA|NA|TRBJ1-4
TGTGCCAGCAGCCCCTGGCCGAGGGCCGATAATGAAAAACTGTTTTTT
CASSPWPRADNEKLFF
>TRBV7-9|NA|NA|TRBJ1-4
TGTGCCAGCAGCATGGACAGACCAACTAATGAAAAACTGTTTTTT
CASSMDRPTNEKLFF
>TRBV25-1|NA|many|TRBJ2-2
TGTGCCAGCAGTGAATCCAGGGACACCGGGGAGCTGTTTTTT
CASSESRDTGELFF
>TRBV7-8|NA|NA|TRBJ2-3
TGTGCCAGCAGCCCACAGGGAAGCTACACAGATACGCAGTATTTT
CASSPQGSYTDTQYF
>TRBV12-3/TRBV12-4|NA|many|TRBJ2-5
TGTGCCAGCAGTCCAAGTCTAGTCCTCGATCCGGGGACCCAGTACTTC
CASSPSLVLDPGTQYF
>TRBV11-2|TRBD2|NA|TRBJ2-1
TGTGCCAGCAGCTGGACTAGCGGGGTCGGTAGCTCCTACAATGAGCAGTTCTTC
CASSWTSGVGSSYNEQFF
>TRBV27|NA|many|TRBJ1-2
TGTGCCAGCAGTTTATCCGGCGGTGCAAGCTACACCTTC
CASSLSGGASYTF
>TRBV27|NA|few|TRBJ2-1
TGTGCCAGCAGTTTCGGTTACAGTGTACCTCTTGGGAATGAGCAGTTCTTC
CASSFGYSVPLGNEQFF
>TRBV14|NA|many|TRBJ2-1
TGTGCCAGCAGCCAAGATCGCCCTAACGGAGGTTACTACAATGAGCAGTTCTTC
CASSQDRPNGGYYNEQFF
>TRBV12-3/TRBV12-4|NA|many|TRBJ1-5
TGTGCCAGCTCTCTCACCATAGGGGGCAATCAGCCCCAGCATTTT
CASSLTIGGNQPQHF
>TRBV4-2|NA|once|TRBJ1-5
TGTGCCAGCAGCCAAAATGCCAATCAGCCCCAGCATTTT
CASSQNANQPQHF
>TRBV6-2/TRBV6-3|TRBD2|many|TRBJ2-7
TGTGCCAGCAGACGCCCGACTAGCGCCTCCTACGAGCAGTACTTC
CASRRPTSASYEQYF